This TCR beta chain was observed in a study of radiotherapy plus CTLA-4 blockade in lung cancer. As for the study in general: Among enrolled patients, roughly 18% responded and roughly 28% achieved disease control.

Regarding this clone: The antigen is undetermined.

Produced via immunoSEQ multiplex PCR; TCRdb's table is partial and in-frame only. This table has 90,000 to 95,000 clones, roughly 80% appearing once. Study results and caveats: Clones of tumor-derived TCRs expanded in blood after radiotherapy plus ipilimumab. Interferon-beta, together with early blood T cell clone dynamics, reportedly best predicted response.

From germline, CDR1 is SGDLS and CDR2 YYNGEE. The CDR3 has 15 amino acids. V gave up 0 bases and J gave up 7 bases; unmatched junction bases: 5. Treatment of patients with chemo-refractory metastatic non-small-cell lung cancer consisted of focal radiation plus CTLA-4 blockade with ipilimumab. The starting material was peripheral blood, obtained from a patient treated with radiotherapy plus ipilimumab. The chain links TRBV9 to TRBJ2-1; TRBD2 matches 9 bases. The clonotype was recovered from a human donor with non-small cell lung cancer who had stable disease on radiotherapy plus ipilimumab. CDR3 sequence (DNA): TGTGCCAGCAGCGTAGTGGCGGGAGGGGGGAATGAGCAGTTCTTC. It yields the protein CASSVVAGGGNEQFF. Supplemented by reference TRBV9 and TRBJ2-1, the full variable domain reads DSGVTQTPKHLITATGQRVTLRCSPRSGDLSVYWYQQSLDQGLQFLIQYYNGEERAKGNILERFSAQQFPDLHSELNLSSLELGDSALYFCASSVVAGGGNEQFFGPGTRLTVL.